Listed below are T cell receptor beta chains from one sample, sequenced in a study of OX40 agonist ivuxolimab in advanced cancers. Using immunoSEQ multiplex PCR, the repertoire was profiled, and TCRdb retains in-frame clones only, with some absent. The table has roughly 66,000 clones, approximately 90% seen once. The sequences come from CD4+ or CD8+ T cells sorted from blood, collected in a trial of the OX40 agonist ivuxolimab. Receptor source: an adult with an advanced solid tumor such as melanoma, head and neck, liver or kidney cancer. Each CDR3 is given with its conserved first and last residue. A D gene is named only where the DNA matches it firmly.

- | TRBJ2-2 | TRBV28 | CASTNRRGQRNTGELFF | TGTGCCAGCACCAATAGGCGGGGACAGAGGAACACCGGGGAGCTGTTTTTT
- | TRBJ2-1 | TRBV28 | CASLGRISYNEQFF | TGTGCCAGCTTGGGACGAATTTCCTACAATGAGCAGTTCTTC
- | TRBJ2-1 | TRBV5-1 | CASSLAPRATYNEQFF | TGCGCCAGCAGCTTGGCCCCACGGGCAACCTACAATGAGCAGTTCTTC
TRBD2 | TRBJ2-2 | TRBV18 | CASSPPTSATGELFF | TGTGCCAGCTCACCCCCGACTAGCGCCACCGGGGAGCTGTTTTTT
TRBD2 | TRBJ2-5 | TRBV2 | CASSDRRGGRETQYF | TGTGCCAGCAGTGACCGGCGGGGGGGCCGAGAGACCCAGTACTTC
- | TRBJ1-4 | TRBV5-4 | CASSEDTGREKLFF | TGTGCCAGCAGCGAAGACACGGGGAGGGAAAAACTGTTTTTT
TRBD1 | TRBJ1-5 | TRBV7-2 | CASSFGQGVNQPQHF | TGTGCCAGCAGCTTCGGGCAGGGGGTGAATCAGCCCCAGCATTTT
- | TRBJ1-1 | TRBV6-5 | CASSYSAAVNTEAFF | TGTGCCAGCAGTTACTCCGCGGCAGTGAACACTGAAGCTTTCTTT
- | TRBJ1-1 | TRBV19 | CASSQGRWDTEAFF | TGTGCCAGTAGTCAAGGGAGGTGGGACACTGAAGCTTTCTTT
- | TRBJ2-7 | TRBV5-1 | CASSLGTGNSYEQYF | TGCGCCAGCAGCTTGGGGACTGGTAACTCCTACGAGCAGTACTTC
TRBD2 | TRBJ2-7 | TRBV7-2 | CASSERLAGTYEQYF | TGTGCCAGCAGCGAACGCCTAGCGGGCACCTACGAGCAGTACTTC
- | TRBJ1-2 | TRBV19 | CASSRIGTLNYGYTF | TGTGCCAGTAGTCGAATTGGCACCTTAAACTATGGCTACACCTTC
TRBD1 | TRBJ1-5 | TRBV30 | CAWSRGQTNQPQHF | TGTGCCTGGAGTAGGGGACAGACCAATCAGCCCCAGCATTTT
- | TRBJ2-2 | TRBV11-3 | CASSLVWPGPNTGELFF | TGTGCCAGCAGCTTAGTTTGGCCAGGCCCGAACACCGGGGAGCTGTTTTTT
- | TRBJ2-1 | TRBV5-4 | CASSLGLIAAASYNEQFF | TGTGCCAGCAGCTTGGGGCTAATAGCGGCAGCCTCTTACAATGAGCAGTTCTTC
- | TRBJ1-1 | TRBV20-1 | CSARGGSLAFF | TGCAGTGCTAGGGGAGGGTCTCTTGCTTTCTTT
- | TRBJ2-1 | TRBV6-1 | CASTRQSSYNEQFF | TGTGCCAGCACCCGACAGAGCTCCTACAATGAGCAGTTCTTC
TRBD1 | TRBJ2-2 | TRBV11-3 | CASSLARQGKGNTGELFF | TGTGCCAGCAGCTTAGCTAGACAGGGAAAAGGGAACACCGGGGAGCTGTTTTTT
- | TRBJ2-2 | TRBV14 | CASSQSRRAQNTGELFF | TGTGCCAGCAGCCAGTCACGGCGGGCGCAGAATACCGGGGAGCTGTTTTTT
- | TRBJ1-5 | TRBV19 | CASTTSRGRSNQPQHF | TGTGCCAGTACCACAAGTCGGGGACGTAGCAATCAGCCCCAGCATTTT
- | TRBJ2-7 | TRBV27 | CASSKGSPSYEQYF | TGTGCCAGCAGCAAGGGGTCTCCGTCGTACGAGCAGTACTTC
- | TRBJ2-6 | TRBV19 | CASSLGRFSGANVLTF | TGTGCCAGTAGTCTTGGCAGATTCTCTGGGGCCAACGTCCTGACTTTC